One sample yielded the 30 T cell receptor beta chains listed below, sequenced in a study of T cell responses to AZD1222 COVID-19 vaccine. The table came from immunoSEQ multiplex PCR; TCRdb's copy has only in-frame clones and leaves some out. The repertoire includes 130,000 to 150,000 clones, around 89% of them detected once, and 2% to 2.5% sits in the top ten. Here the sequenced sample was peripheral blood, taken on day 0 of AZD1222 vaccination. These receptors were obtained from an adult in good health.

CDR3 in DNA: TGTGCCAGCTTCGGGACTTCCTACGGGAATGAGCAGTTCTTC. Protein sequence: CASFGTSYGNEQFF. This chain links TRBV28 with TRBJ2-1; possibly TRBD2 for D (6 bases). CDR1 is MDHEN and CDR2 is SYDVKM in the germline V gene. The CDR3 runs 14 residues. Trimming took off 8 bases at V and 7 bases at J, with 18 bases between the two ends.

This clone turned up a few times. The chain is built from TRBV25-1 and TRBJ2-5; D unclear. V dropped 3 bases and J dropped 5 bases, with 13 bases sitting between them. CDR3 length: 14 amino acids. The V gene's germline CDR1 is MGHDK and CDR2 SYGVNS. CDR3: CASSDSGRSETQYF. In DNA, the CDR3 is TGTGCCAGCAGTGACTCCGGACGATCTGAGACCCAGTACTTC.

V is TRBV7-2 and J is TRBJ2-7; D gene ambiguous. Germline loops: CDR1 SGHTA, CDR2 FQGNSA. V was clipped by 2 bases and J by 0 bases, with 8 bases between them. The CDR3 is made up of 14 amino acids. CDR3 in amino acids: CASSLNGYSYEQYF. CDR3 DNA: TGTGCCAGCAGCTTAAACGGGTACTCCTACGAGCAGTACTTC.

This clone was observed a single time. The chain is built from TRBV30 and TRBJ1-3; weak D call: TRBD1 (5 bases). Germline V CDR1 and CDR2: GTSNPN, SVGIG (reference sequence). This CDR3 is built from 14 residues. V was shortened by 5 bases and J by 6 bases, with 17 bases between the two germline ends. In DNA form, the CDR3 reads TGTGCCTGGGGAGCCTTGAAGGGGAAAAACACCATATATTTT. Amino acids: CAWGALKGKNTIYF.

This chain uses TRBV6-5 with TRBJ1-1, with TRBD1 matching 12 bases. CDR1 is MNHEY and CDR2 is SVGAGI in the germline V gene. V lost 0 bases, J lost 8 bases, and 1 base stayed unmatched. There are 14 residues in the CDR3. This CDR3 reads CASSYSGTGGEAFF. The CDR3 DNA follows: TGTGCCAGCAGTTACTCCGGGACAGGGGGCGAAGCTTTCTTT.

The V gene is TRBV11-2, the J gene TRBJ1-2; 8 positions match TRBD1. The CDR3 is 15 residues long. The V gene end was trimmed by 0 bases and the J gene end by 8 bases; junction bases not matched to a gene: 8. The germline V gene has CDR1 SGHAT and CDR2 FQNNGV. CDR3 amino acids: CASSLDRGRSEGYTF. The CDR3 DNA follows: TGTGCCAGCAGCTTAGACAGGGGGCGGTCGGAAGGCTACACCTTC.

To note about this clone: The identical CDR3 is also encoded by other nucleotide sequences in the sample. The chain recombines TRBV7-9 with TRBJ1-2, with D possibly being TRBD1 (6 bases). Trimming stripped 5 bases from V and 5 bases from J, with 12 bases between. Germline-derived CDR1 and CDR2 are SEHNR and FQNEAQ (reference sequence). This CDR3 comprises 13 residues. The CDR3 spells CASSPGERYGYTF. CDR3 sequence (DNA): TGTGCCAGCAGCCCAGGGGAAAGGTATGGCTACACCTTC.

To note about this clone: The junction differs from germline at one of its ends, possibly a read error. The gene calls are TRBV30 and TRBJ1-5; D call uncertain. The V gene's germline CDR1 is GTSNPN and CDR2 SVGIG (reference sequence). This CDR3 region has 13 residues. CDR3 sequence (DNA): TGTGCCTGGAGTGCGGGAAGCAGTCAGCCCCAGCATTTT. This translates into CAWSAGSSQPQHF.

This clone was seen a single time. The chain has TRBV9 and TRBJ2-2; D ambiguous. The length of the CDR3 is 12 residues. V shed 4 bases and J shed 4 bases, with 5 bases lying between them. CDR1 is SGDLS and CDR2 is YYNGEE in the germline V gene. CDR3 loop: CASSPFTGELFF. For the CDR3, the DNA is TGTGCCAGCAGCCCGTTCACCGGGGAGCTGTTTTTT.

As regards this clone: One end of the junction is discordant with germline, which a read error may explain. V usage is TRBV7-7 and J usage is TRBJ2-1, with D possibly matching TRBD1 (5 bases). Germline V gene data show CDR1 as SSHAT and CDR2 as FNYEAQ (reference sequence). CDR3 size: 15 residues. CDR3 coding DNA: TGTGCTAGCAGCTCCTCGACAGAAACCTACAATGAGCAGTTCTTC. The encoded protein is CASSSSTETYNEQFF.

The J gene is TRBJ1-5, the V gene TRBV28; a possible D gene is TRBD1 (5 bases). The ends were cut back, 6 bases at V and 6 bases at J, with 15 bases in the middle. CDR3 length: 14 amino acids. Germline V lookup: CDR1 MDHEN, CDR2 SYDVKM. The CDR3 bases are TGTGCCAGCAGACCCGGGGGTTTGGGTCAGCCCCAGCATTTT. This encodes CASRPGGLGQPQHF. The full variable domain, in which reference TRBV28 and TRBJ1-5 provide the parts outside the CDR3, is DVKVTQSSRYLVKRTGEKVFLECVQDMDHENMFWYRQDPGLGLRLIYFSYDVKMKEKGDIPEGYSVSREKKERFSLILESASTNQTSMYLCASRPGGLGQPQHFGDGTRLSIL.

The chain has TRBV28 and TRBJ2-5; 7 bases agree with TRBD1. The CDR3 has 13 residues. CDR1 is MDHEN and CDR2 is SYDVKM in the germline V gene. Germline trimming cut 1 base from V and 11 bases from J; bases unmatched to any gene: 7. The CDR3 here is CASSLLGQTGQYF. In nucleotides, the CDR3 is TGTGCCAGCAGTTTATTAGGCCAGACAGGGCAGTACTTC. Full variable domain (remainder filled in from reference TRBV28 and TRBJ2-5): DVKVTQSSRYLVKRTGEKVFLECVQDMDHENMFWYRQDPGLGLRLIYFSYDVKMKEKGDIPEGYSVSREKKERFSLILESASTNQTSMYLCASSLLGQTGQYFGPGTRLLVL.

The genes are TRBV5-1 and TRBJ2-7; D is undetermined. The germline CDR1 and CDR2 sequences are SGHRS and YFSETQ. Trimming shortened V by 4 bases and J by 5 bases, and 13 bases separated the two germline ends. The length of the CDR3 is 13 residues. Here the CDR3 reads CASSLDRNDEQYF. The CDR3 DNA reads TGCGCCAGCAGCCTAGATAGGAATGACGAGCAGTACTTC.

The rearrangement joins TRBV5-6 to TRBJ2-1, with D possibly matching TRBD2 (5 bases). V was shortened by 0 bases and J by 7 bases, with 20 bases between the two germline ends. This CDR3 spans 17 amino acids. The germline gives CDR1 SGHDT, CDR2 YYEEEE. CDR3 region: CASSLGIRGRLGNEQFF. The DNA of the CDR3 is TGTGCCAGCAGCTTGGGGATCCGAGGGCGGTTGGGGAATGAGCAGTTCTTC.

The chain joins TRBV7-9 to TRBJ1-2; D is ambiguous. Deletions cut 1 base from V and 3 bases from J, with 9 bases between. This CDR3 has 14 residues. Germline V gene sequence: CDR1 SEHNR, CDR2 FQNEAQ (reference sequence). The CDR3 loop is CASSLEGSYYGYTF. The CDR3 nucleotides are TGTGCCAGCAGCTTAGAGGGATCGTACTATGGCTACACCTTC.

The rearrangement joins TRBV29-1 to TRBJ1-5; D unclear. Germline CDR1 reads SQVTM; CDR2 reads ANQGSEA. CDR3 length equals 13 residues. Trimming removed 4 bases from V and 9 bases from J, with 16 bases in between. This CDR3 reads CSVAAGVGRPQHF. In DNA, the CDR3 is TGCAGCGTTGCAGCAGGCGTGGGAAGGCCCCAGCATTTT.

The gene calls are TRBV6-5 and TRBJ1-6; TRBD1 matches at 9 bases. The ends lost 7 bases at V and 6 bases at J; junction bases unmatched: 4. From germline, CDR1 is MNHEY and CDR2 SVGAGI. The CDR3 has 14 residues. For the CDR3, the DNA is TGTGCCAGCACACAGGGGGCGCGTAATTCACCCCTCCACTTT. Its protein is CASTQGARNSPLHF.

This clone occurred once. V and J are TRBV7-3 and TRBJ1-1; D is undetermined. Deletions cut 0 bases from V and 10 bases from J, with 12 bases between. The CDR3 loop spans 13 amino acids. The germline V gene encodes CDR1 SGHTA and CDR2 FQGTGA. The CDR3 DNA reads as TGTGCCAGCAGCTTAACGTCTCTCAGTAGAGCTTTCTTT. It yields the protein CASSLTSLSRAFF. The variable domain in full, with the rest retrieved from reference TRBV7-3 and TRBJ1-1, is GAGVSQTPSNKVTEKGKYVELRCDPISGHTALYWYRQSLGQGPEFLIYFQGTGAADDSGLPNDRFFAVRPEGSVSTLKIQRTERGDSAVYLCASSLTSLSRAFFGQGTRLTVV.

The chain links TRBV28 to TRBJ1-1, with D hard to call. Trimming removed 2 bases from V and 5 bases from J, with 3 bases in between. The CDR3 consists of 11 residues. Germline V gene lookup returns CDR1 MDHEN and CDR2 SYDVKM. The CDR3 protein is CASSLRTEAFF. Here the CDR3 DNA reads TGTGCCAGCAGTTTAAGGACTGAAGCTTTCTTT.

V and J are TRBV2 and TRBJ1-6; D gene uncertain. Germline V gives CDR1 SNHLY, CDR2 FYNNEI. This CDR3 spans 14 amino acids. Trimming left V 4 bases short and J 7 bases short, with 11 bases between. CDR3: CASSARTANSPLHF. CDR3 nucleotides: TGTGCCAGCAGTGCACGGACTGCAAATTCACCCCTCCACTTT.

V usage is TRBV11-3 and J usage is TRBJ1-1; D is perhaps TRBD1 (5 bases). The CDR3 is 13 amino acids. Germline assignment: CDR1 SGHNT and CDR2 YENEEA. Between the trimmed V and J ends, which lost 6 bases and 1 base, there was a span of 9 bases. CDR3 loop: CASRQGTNTEAFF. The CDR3 bases are TGTGCCAGCAGGCAGGGAACGAACACTGAAGCTTTCTTT.

This clone appeared once. The chain couples TRBV18 to TRBJ1-6; possibly TRBD1 for D (6 bases). V gave up 0 bases and J gave up 0 bases, with 18 bases separating them. The CDR3 is 20 residues long. CDR1 and CDR2 (germline): KGHSH, LQKENI. The CDR3 DNA reads TGTGCCAGCTCACCACCCGGGGGCGGAAACAAAAGCTCCTATAATTCACCCCTCCACTTT. Its protein is CASSPPGGGNKSSYNSPLHF.

This clone was seen only a few times. V gene TRBV6-5 combines with J gene TRBJ1-6, with D hard to call. This CDR3 has 15 amino acids. V lost 2 bases to trimming and J lost 4 bases, with 9 bases between them. Germline V gene data show CDR1 as MNHEY and CDR2 as SVGAGI. CDR3 sequence reads: CASSYQGVYNSPLHF. CDR3 coding DNA: TGTGCCAGCAGTTACCAAGGCGTTTATAATTCACCCCTCCACTTT.

The chain carries TRBV19 and TRBJ2-1; a weak D match, TRBD1 (7 bases). The V end was cut by 2 bases, the J end by 5 bases, with 10 bases between. This CDR3 is built from 14 residues. CDR1 and CDR2 (germline): LNHDA, SQIVND (reference sequence). For the CDR3, the DNA is TGTGCCAGTAGTATACAGGGGGGACACAATGAGCAGTTCTTC. Protein product: CASSIQGGHNEQFF.

This chain uses TRBV5-1 with TRBJ2-5, with 13 positions matching TRBD2. Germline CDR1 and CDR2: SGHRS and YFSETQ. J lost 5 bases, V lost 4 bases, and 8 bases had no gene match. The CDR3 totals 16 residues. The CDR3 sequence: CASSAEGLAGRETQYF. The CDR3 DNA reads TGCGCCAGCAGCGCGGAGGGACTAGCGGGGAGGGAGACCCAGTACTTC. Using reference TRBV5-1 and TRBJ2-5 for the parts outside the CDR3, the full variable domain is KAGVTQTPRYLIKTRGQQVTLSCSPISGHRSVSWYQQTPGQGLQFLFEYFSETQRNKGNFPGRFSGRQFSNSRSEMNVSTLELGDSALYLCASSAEGLAGRETQYFGPGTRLLVL.

V gene TRBV7-9 combines with J gene TRBJ1-2, with 8 nucleotides matching TRBD1. Germline CDR1 is SEHNR and CDR2 is FQNEAQ (reference sequence). The CDR3 has 15 amino acids. The V and J ends lost 6 bases and 4 bases, in that order; junction bases with no gene match: 10. CDR3 protein: CASRTIRGPGYGYTF. The DNA of the CDR3 is TGTGCCAGCAGGACAATCAGGGGGCCGGGCTATGGCTACACCTTC. Variable domain in full (rest from reference TRBV7-9 and TRBJ1-2): DTGVSQNPRHKITKRGQNVTFRCDPISEHNRLYWYRQTLGQGPEFLTYFQNEAQLEKSRLLSDRFSAERPKGSFSTLEIQRTEQGDSAMYLCASRTIRGPGYGYTFGSGTRLTVV.

This clone occurred once. The V gene is TRBV9, the J gene TRBJ2-1; D is ambiguous. The CDR3 has 13 residues. Germline V gene lookup returns CDR1 SGDLS and CDR2 YYNGEE. V lost 4 bases, J lost 7 bases, and 12 bases lay in between. CDR3 loop: CASSLALGNEQFF. In DNA form, the CDR3 reads TGTGCCAGCAGCCTGGCTCTAGGGAATGAGCAGTTCTTC. Variable domain in full (rest from reference TRBV9 and TRBJ2-1): DSGVTQTPKHLITATGQRVTLRCSPRSGDLSVYWYQQSLDQGLQFLIQYYNGEERAKGNILERFSAQQFPDLHSELNLSSLELGDSALYFCASSLALGNEQFFGPGTRLTVL.

The rearrangement uses TRBV27 and TRBJ1-2, with 7 bases that match TRBD1. The CDR3 length is 12 residues. Per the germline V gene, CDR1 is MNHEY and CDR2 is SMNVEV (reference sequence). J was trimmed by 5 bases and V by 4 bases; bases with no gene match: 1. The CDR3 DNA reads TGTGCCAGCAGTTCGGGACAGTATGGCTACACCTTC. This codes for CASSSGQYGYTF.

CDR3 sequence reads: CASSQSLTTNEKLFF. CDR3 coding DNA: TGCGCCAGCAGTCAATCTCTTACAACTAATGAAAAACTGTTTTTT. The V call is TRBV23-1, the J call TRBJ1-4; D remains unclear. TRBV23-1 is sorted into the ORF group, with uncertain function. V was cut by 0 bases and J by 0 bases, with 5 bases left in between. CDR3 length equals 15 residues.

The chain couples TRBV9 to TRBJ1-2; 10 nucleotides align to TRBD1. This CDR3 contains 16 residues. Germline assignment: CDR1 SGDLS and CDR2 YYNGEE. The junction had 10 bases not matched to a gene; V was cut back by 3 bases and J by 5 bases. CDR3 sequence: CASSEDRGGLRYGYTF. The CDR3 coding sequence is TGTGCCAGCAGCGAGGACAGGGGGGGACTAAGGTATGGCTACACCTTC.